These 27 T cell receptor beta chains were all obtained from the same sample, sequenced in a study of shared clonotypes between healthy human individuals. Repertoires were generated with immunoSEQ multiplex PCR, while TCRdb's copy carries only in-frame clones and drops some. The profile shows just over 2,000,000 clones, roughly 94% of them singletons. The sample was naive CD4+ T cells sorted from blood. As to subset: CD45RA+ positively selected. The receptor set was obtained from a man between 18 and 35 years old in good health.

This chain uses TRBV6-1 with TRBJ2-2; the D gene is possibly TRBD1 (6 bases). V lost 6 bases to trimming and J lost 4 bases, with 12 bases between them. Germline V CDR1 and CDR2: MNHNS, SASEGT. The CDR3 length is 14 residues. CDR3 DNA sequence: TGTGCCAGCAGGTGGGGGCAAGGCACCGGGGAGCTGTTTTTT. Amino acids: CASRWGQGTGELFF.

This clone came up a few times. This sample also contains other DNA sequences that code for the same CDR3. The rearrangement uses TRBV20-1 and TRBJ2-7; D unclear. The CDR3 contains 11 residues. Trimming took off 6 bases at V and 4 bases at J, with 10 bases between the two ends. The germline gives CDR1 DFQATT, CDR2 SNEGSKA (reference sequence). Here the CDR3 DNA reads TGCAGTGCCACGACATCTTACGAGCAGTACTTC. Encoded protein: CSATTSYEQYF.

This chain joins TRBV7-9 and TRBJ2-7, with 8 positions matching TRBD1. With 4 bases clipped from V and 3 bases from J, the junction kept 8 bases outside the gene matches. Germline loops: CDR1 SEHNR, CDR2 FQNEAQ (reference sequence). The CDR3 consists of 15 residues. CDR3 sequence reads: CASSSRGLRDYEQYF. The CDR3 nucleotides read TGTGCCAGCAGCTCCAGGGGGCTCAGGGACTACGAGCAGTACTTC.

Concerning this clone: The sample carries other DNA sequences with the same CDR3. The V call is TRBV6-5, the J call TRBJ2-5; the D call may be TRBD1 or TRBD2 (5 bases each). Germline V lookup: CDR1 MNHEY, CDR2 SVGAGI. CDR3 length: 12 amino acids. Trimming took 2 bases from V and 7 from J, leaving 8 bases between them. The CDR3 DNA is TGTGCCAGCAGTTACGGGGGTGGGACCCAGTACTTC. Its translation: CASSYGGGTQYF.

V and J are TRBV15 and TRBJ2-7; TRBD2 matches at 11 bases. Germline loops: CDR1 LNHNV, CDR2 YYDKDF (reference sequence). V lost 1 base and J lost 4; bases outside the gene matches: 6. This CDR3 has 16 amino acids. CDR3 nucleotide sequence: TGTGCCACCAGCAGAGGCCCCACTAGCGGGAGTTACGAGCAGTACTTC. Its translation is CATSRGPTSGSYEQYF.

In its sample, this clone was seen once. The CDR3 nucleotides read TGTGCCACCTCCCGGAGGGACGGCTACAATGAGCAGTTCTTC. Amino acid sequence: CATSRRDGYNEQFF. The chain combines TRBV19 with TRBJ2-1; maybe TRBD2 (6 bases). The CDR3 consists of 14 residues. Per germline, CDR1 LNHDA and CDR2 SQIVND (reference sequence). Between the trimmed V and J ends, which lost 10 bases and 3 bases, there was a span of 16 bases.

On this clone itself: A junction boundary mismatches the germline segment, possibly from a read error. The CDR3 here is CAITEGMNTEAFF. The CDR3 DNA is TGTGCCATCACTGAGGGTATGAACACTGAAGCTTTCTTT. The V call is TRBV10-3, the J call TRBJ1-1; D remains unclear. This CDR3 region has 13 residues. Germline V CDR1 and CDR2: ENHRY, SYGVKD.

In DNA form, the CDR3 reads TGTGCCAGCAGTCTGGCGGGGGAGACCACTTACAATGAGCAGTTCTTC. Its protein is CASSLAGETTYNEQFF. The chain carries TRBV27 and TRBJ2-1, with 7 nucleotides matching TRBD2. The V gene end was trimmed by 5 bases and the J gene end by 4 bases; junction bases not matched to a gene: 11. The germline V gene encodes CDR1 MNHEY and CDR2 SMNVEV (reference sequence). This CDR3 contains 16 residues.

The chain joins TRBV10-3 to TRBJ2-5; D ambiguous. Germline CDR1 ENHRY, CDR2 SYGVKD. Trimming stripped 4 bases from V and 5 bases from J, with 11 bases between. The CDR3 is made up of 13 amino acids. The CDR3 loop reads CAISGDGRETQYF. For the CDR3, the DNA is TGTGCCATCAGTGGCGACGGTCGGGAGACCCAGTACTTC.

The V and J genes are TRBV6-1 and TRBJ2-5; D is perhaps TRBD2 (5 bases). Deletions cut 3 bases from V and 7 bases from J, with 21 bases between. This CDR3 is 16 amino acids long. Looked up from germline, CDR1 is MNHNS and CDR2 is SASEGT. The CDR3 sequence is CASSEPLRSKEATQYF. The CDR3 nucleotides are TGTGCCAGCAGTGAGCCCCTCAGGTCGAAGGAGGCGACCCAGTACTTC.

This clone was found a few times. The chain joins TRBV10-2 to TRBJ1-2, with D unresolved. V was trimmed by 3 bases and J by 4 bases, leaving 6 bases between them. The CDR3 covers 12 residues. Germline V gene data show CDR1 as WSHSY and CDR2 as SAAADI. CDR3 residues: CASSDGSYGYTF. Here the CDR3 DNA reads TGCGCCAGCAGTGATGGCAGCTATGGCTACACCTTC.

V gene TRBV2 combines with J gene TRBJ2-3, with D unclear. CDR1 and CDR2 (germline): SNHLY, FYNNEI. This CDR3 has 13 residues. V was trimmed by 6 bases and J by 5 bases, leaving 12 bases between them. Written as DNA, the CDR3 is TGTGCCAGCAGGGAGTGGTCGAGAGATACGCAGTATTTT. Translating gives CASREWSRDTQYF. The complete variable domain, with remaining parts taken from reference TRBV2 and TRBJ2-3, reads EPEVTQTPSHQVTQMGQEVILRCVPISNHLYFYWYRQILGQKVEFLVSFYNNEISEKSEIFDDQFSVERPDGSNFTLKIRSTKLEDSAMYFCASREWSRDTQYFGPGTRLTVL.

This sequence joins TRBV15 and TRBJ2-1; TRBD2 aligns across 11 bases. The CDR3 is made up of 16 amino acids. The V segment lost 4 bases and the J segment 2 bases; nucleotides outside the gene matches: 4. CDR1 LNHNV and CDR2 YYDKDF come from the germline V gene (reference sequence). CDR3 bases: TGTGCCACCAGCACGGGGACTAGCGGTGCCTACAATGAGCAGTTCTTC. Its protein product is CATSTGTSGAYNEQFF.

V and J are TRBV28 and TRBJ2-5; 8 positions match TRBD1. The CDR3 spans 15 residues. V was clipped by 3 bases and J by 5 bases; unmatched bases: 8. Germline loops: CDR1 MDHEN, CDR2 SYDVKM. The CDR3 DNA reads as TGTGCCAGCAGTTTGTTATCGACAGGGGCCGAGACCCAGTACTTC. It yields the protein CASSLLSTGAETQYF.

The V call is TRBV6-5, the J call TRBJ1-3; a possible D gene is TRBD1 (5 bases). There are 13 residues in the CDR3. In germline, CDR1 is MNHEY, CDR2 SVGAGI. Deletions cut 6 bases from V and 2 bases from J, with 8 bases between. The CDR3 loop is CASRGEAGNTIYF. The CDR3 coding sequence is TGTGCCAGCAGGGGGGAAGCTGGAAACACCATATATTTT.

The CDR3 loop is CASSSTGGWEKLFF. The CDR3 DNA follows: TGTGCCAGCAGCTCAACAGGGGGATGGGAAAAACTGTTTTTT. The chain has TRBV7-6 and TRBJ1-4; 8 bases agree with TRBD1. CDR1 is SGHVS, CDR2 FNYEAQ, per germline. The trim removed 4 bases at V and 8 bases at J, leaving 6 bases unmatched. The CDR3 is 14 residues long.

This clone turned up a few times. V usage is TRBV30 and J usage is TRBJ1-1; D gene uncertain. Trimming took off 3 bases at V and 0 bases at J, with 8 bases between the two ends. The CDR3 length is 13 residues. Germline CDR1 and CDR2: GTSNPN and SVGIG (reference sequence). The CDR3 DNA reads as TGTGCCTGGAGAACCACTATGAACACTGAAGCTTTCTTT. This sequence encodes CAWRTTMNTEAFF.

Concerning this clone: This sample also contains other DNA sequences that code for the same CDR3. This chain uses TRBV18 with TRBJ1-1; D gene uncertain. Germline CDR1 KGHSH, CDR2 LQKENI. The CDR3 runs to 14 residues. V shed 0 bases and J shed 1 base, with 6 bases lying between them. For the CDR3, the DNA is TGTGCCAGCTCACCACCAGCAGGGAACACTGAAGCTTTCTTT. Amino acid sequence: CASSPPAGNTEAFF.

V is TRBV4-1 and J is TRBJ2-7, with D unclear. CDR1 and CDR2 from the germline V gene are MGHRA and YSYEKL. The CDR3 sequence is 13 residues long. Trimming removed 1 base from V and 3 bases from J, with 7 bases in between. CDR3 protein: CASSQGEFYEQYF. CDR3 in DNA: TGCGCCAGCAGCCAAGGGGAATTCTACGAGCAGTACTTC.

This clone was counted once. The chain recombines TRBV7-9 with TRBJ1-5; 8 bases line up with TRBD1. The V segment lost 5 bases and the J segment 5 bases; nucleotides outside the gene matches: 5. Looked up from germline, CDR1 is SEHNR and CDR2 is FQNEAQ (reference sequence). CDR3 length: 14 residues. The DNA for the CDR3 is TGTGCCAGCAGCGATGACAGGGGCCATCAGCCCCAGCATTTT. This sequence encodes CASSDDRGHQPQHF.

The V and J genes are TRBV2 and TRBJ1-2; D gene uncertain. Germline V lookup: CDR1 SNHLY, CDR2 FYNNEI. The CDR3 is 12 amino acids. Trimming left V 1 base short and J 7 bases short, with 7 bases between. The CDR3 nucleotides read TGTGCCAGCAGTGAAGGTCTAAGTGGCTACACCTTC. Residues: CASSEGLSGYTF.

The chain uses TRBV5-4 and TRBJ2-7; perhaps D is TRBD1 or TRBD2 (5 bases each). Trimming took 4 bases from V and 4 from J, leaving 15 bases between them. CDR1 is SGHNT, CDR2 YYREEE, per germline (reference sequence). The CDR3 spans 14 residues. CDR3 nucleotide sequence: TGTGCCAGCAGCAAACCGGGACCCCCATACGAGCAGTACTTC. Translation: CASSKPGPPYEQYF.

The rearrangement uses TRBV28 and TRBJ1-2, with D possibly TRBD1 on 5 matching bases. V was pared by 7 bases and J by 1 base, with 16 bases between. Germline CDR1 and CDR2: MDHEN and SYDVKM. The CDR3 runs 15 residues. The CDR3 sequence is CASTQGAGGNYGYTF. CDR3 nucleotide sequence: TGTGCCAGCACCCAAGGGGCAGGAGGTAACTATGGCTACACCTTC.

The chain uses TRBV6-5 and TRBJ1-5; possibly TRBD1 for D (6 bases). The germline CDR1 and CDR2 sequences are MNHEY and SVGAGI. The CDR3 has 13 residues. Trimming removed 6 bases at V and 6 bases at J, with 12 bases between. As DNA, the CDR3 is TGTGCCAGCAGGAGGGGGGTCAGTCAGCCCCAGCATTTT. It encodes CASRRGVSQPQHF.

V gene TRBV19 combines with J gene TRBJ1-5; tentative D call: TRBD1 (6 bases). The CDR3 loop spans 13 amino acids. Germline V gene lookup returns CDR1 LNHDA and CDR2 SQIVND (reference sequence). The V end was cut by 10 bases, the J end by 3 bases, with 13 bases between. CDR3 in amino acids: CAIRGGNNQPQHF. The CDR3 DNA reads TGTGCCATCAGGGGCGGTAACAATCAGCCCCAGCATTTT.

V and J are TRBV11-2 and TRBJ2-6; D not certain. Germline V lookup: CDR1 SGHAT, CDR2 FQNNGV. This CDR3 has 15 residues. The V end lost 3 bases, the J end lost 2 bases, and 8 bases lay between the germline ends. CDR3 protein: CASSFTAPGANVLTF. Here the CDR3 DNA reads TGTGCCAGCAGCTTCACAGCGCCTGGGGCCAACGTCCTGACTTTC.

Details on this clone: One junction end disagrees with the germline gene, perhaps due to a read error. V usage is TRBV4-1 and J usage is TRBJ2-4; 13 positions agree with TRBD2. There are 17 residues in the CDR3. Per the germline V gene, CDR1 is MGHRA and CDR2 is YSYEKL. The CDR3 coding sequence is TGCGCCAGCAGCCCCCTAACCCCGGGACTAGCGGGGTCGGGGCGGCACTTC. Translated: CASSPLTPGLAGSGRHF.